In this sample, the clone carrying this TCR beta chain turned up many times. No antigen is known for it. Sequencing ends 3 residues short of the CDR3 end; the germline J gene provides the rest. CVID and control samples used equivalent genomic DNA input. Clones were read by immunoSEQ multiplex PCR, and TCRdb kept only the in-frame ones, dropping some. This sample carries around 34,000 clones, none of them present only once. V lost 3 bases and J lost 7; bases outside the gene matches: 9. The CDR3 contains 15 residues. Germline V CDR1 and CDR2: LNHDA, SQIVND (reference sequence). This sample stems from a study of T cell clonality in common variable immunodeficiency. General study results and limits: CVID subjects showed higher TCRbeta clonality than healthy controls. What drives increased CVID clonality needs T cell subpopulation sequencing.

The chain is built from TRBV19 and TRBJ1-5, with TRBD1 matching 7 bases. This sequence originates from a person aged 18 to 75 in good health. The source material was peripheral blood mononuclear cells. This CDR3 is CASSIQAGGRQPQHF. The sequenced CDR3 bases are TGTGCCAGTAGTATCCAGGCAGGGGGTCGGCAGCCC.